These T cell receptor beta chains were read from a single sample in a study of T cells in Graves' hyperthyroidism and ophthalmopathy. TCRdb itself ran the multiplex PCR reads through MiXCR, one entry per CDR3 protein. The table lists hundreds of thousands of distinct CDR3 sequences, roughly 15% of them singletons. Material: blood. Receptor source: a woman between 18 and 30 years old with Graves' ophthalmopathy. CDR3s include the opening cysteine and the closing phenylalanine or tryptophan. The order of the fields is CDR3 protein, CDR3 DNA, J gene, clone size, D gene, V gene. The D gene is left open where the match is weak. Size is omitted from some rows. Given values are once, few, many or a class for expanded clones.

CDR3: CASSRRGYTEAFF
DNA: TGTGCCAGCAGTCGTCGAGGGTACACTGAAGCTTTCTTT
J: TRBJ1-1
size: many
D: -
V: TRBV28

CDR3: CSASDRVNYGYTF
DNA: TGCAGTGCGAGTGACAGGGTGAACTATGGCTACACCTTC
J: TRBJ1-2
size: many
D: TRBD1
V: TRBV20-1

CDR3: CASSPLPGTAPNTEAFF
DNA: TGTGCCAGCAGTCCTCTCCCCGGGACAGCACCTAACACTGAAGCTTTCTTT
J: TRBJ1-1
size: many
D: TRBD1
V: TRBV28

CDR3: CASSPGQVINTEAFF
DNA: TGTGCCAGCTCCCCGGGACAGGTAATCAACACTGAAGCTTTCTTT
J: TRBJ1-1
size: many
D: TRBD1
V: TRBV18

CDR3: CATQRGAQETQYF
DNA: TGTGCCACACAGCGGGGCGCTCAAGAGACCCAGTACTTC
J: TRBJ2-5
size: many
D: TRBD2
V: TRBV9

CDR3: CASSSSNRGPPQVQPQHF
DNA: TGTGCCAGCAGCTCATCAAACAGGGGGCCCCCCCAGGTTCAGCCCCAGCATTTT
J: TRBJ1-5
size: -
D: TRBD1
V: TRBV5-4

CDR3: CASSQGRINYGYTF
DNA: TGTGCCAGCAGCCAAGGTCGAATTAACTATGGCTACACCTTC
J: TRBJ1-2
size: many
D: -
V: TRBV14

CDR3: CASYTATGKFSNQPQHF
DNA: TGTGCCAGCTATACGGCTACAGGGAAGTTTAGCAATCAGCCCCAGCATTTT
J: TRBJ1-5
size: many
D: -
V: TRBV28

CDR3: CASSSPGQGEDTQYF
DNA: TGTGCCAGCAGCTCACCGGGACAGGGGGAAGATACGCAGTATTTT
J: TRBJ2-3
size: many
D: TRBD1
V: TRBV7-9

CDR3: CASSAGTGTSTDTQYF
DNA: TGTGCCAGCAGTGCCGGGACAGGGACTAGCACAGATACGCAGTATTTT
J: TRBJ2-3
size: many
D: TRBD1
V: TRBV12-3/TRBV12-4

CDR3: CASSLAVESGELFF
DNA: TGTGCCAGCAGCTTAGCGGTCGAGTCCGGGGAGCTGTTTTTT
J: TRBJ2-2
size: few
D: -
V: TRBV7-9

CDR3: CASSPEDRGSYNEQFF
DNA: TGTGCCAGCAGCCCCGAGGACAGGGGGTCCTACAATGAGCAGTTCTTC
J: TRBJ2-1
size: few
D: TRBD1
V: TRBV9

CDR3: CASSLGLAGVEETQYF
DNA: TGTGCCAGCAGCTTAGGGCTAGCGGGAGTAGAGGAGACCCAGTACTTC
J: TRBJ2-5
size: -
D: TRBD2
V: TRBV7-3

CDR3: CASTQSGSGGEQYF
DNA: TGCGCCAGCACCCAATCGGGGTCAGGAGGCGAGCAGTACTTC
J: TRBJ2-7
size: many
D: -
V: TRBV4-1

CDR3: CASSPQGGNTEAFF
DNA: TGTGCCAGCTCACCACAGGGGGGGAACACTGAAGCTTTCTTT
J: TRBJ1-1
size: many
D: -
V: TRBV18

CDR3: CASSLIMGGGYTF
DNA: TGTGCCAGCAGCCTCATTATGGGGGGTGGCTACACCTTC
J: TRBJ1-2
size: -
D: -
V: TRBV27

CDR3: CASTAPQANTEAFF
DNA: TGTGCCAGTACTGCCCCCCAGGCGAACACTGAAGCTTTCTTT
J: TRBJ1-1
size: few
D: -
V: TRBV19

CDR3: CASSSGLRNTEAFF
DNA: TGTGCCAGCAGCTCGGGACTTAGGAACACTGAAGCTTTCTTT
J: TRBJ1-1
size: many
D: -
V: TRBV7-9

CDR3: CASSLIRGGEQFF
DNA: TGTGCCAGCAGCTTGATCAGGGGGGGAGAGCAGTTCTTC
J: TRBJ2-1
size: many
D: -
V: TRBV5-8

CDR3: CATSDARLADNEQFF
DNA: TGTGCCACCAGTGACGCAAGACTAGCGGACAATGAGCAGTTCTTC
J: TRBJ2-1
size: many
D: TRBD2
V: TRBV24-1

CDR3: CASSLEGSGLSYEQYF
DNA: TGTGCCAGCAGCTTAGAGGGTAGCGGGTTATCCTACGAGCAGTACTTC
J: TRBJ2-7
size: many
D: TRBD2
V: TRBV11-3

CDR3: CASSLDRALQYF
DNA: TGTGCCAGCAGTCTGGACAGGGCGTTGCAGTACTTC
J: TRBJ2-7
size: many
D: TRBD1
V: TRBV28

CDR3: CASSQGTRTNSPLHF
DNA: TGTGCCAGCAGCCAAGGGACAAGGACCAATTCACCCCTCCACTTT
J: TRBJ1-6
size: many
D: -
V: TRBV3-1

CDR3: CSARVLVPGDYEQYF
DNA: TGCAGTGCTAGAGTTTTGGTCCCAGGGGACTACGAGCAGTACTTC
J: TRBJ2-7
size: many
D: -
V: TRBV20-1

CDR3: CASSSRDLGVNEQYF
DNA: TGTGCCAGCAGTTCCCGGGACCTAGGCGTGAACGAGCAGTACTTC
J: TRBJ2-7
size: many
D: -
V: TRBV6-1

CDR3: CAWSEGQLSYEQYF
DNA: TGTGCCTGGAGTGAGGGGCAGCTCTCCTACGAGCAGTACTTC
J: TRBJ2-7
size: many
D: -
V: TRBV30

CDR3: CASDQSPSAGANVLTF
DNA: TGTGCCAGCGACCAAAGTCCTAGCGCTGGGGCCAACGTCCTGACTTTC
J: TRBJ2-6
size: many
D: -
V: TRBV7-9

CDR3: CASRTGGALEQFF
DNA: TGTGCCAGCAGGACAGGGGGGGCCTTGGAGCAGTTCTTC
J: TRBJ2-1
size: many
D: TRBD1
V: TRBV12-3/TRBV12-4

CDR3: CASSLGKGMGYNQPQHF
DNA: TGTGCCAGCAGTTTGGGAAAGGGGATGGGTTACAATCAGCCCCAGCATTTT
J: TRBJ1-5
size: -
D: -
V: TRBV28

CDR3: CASSLQEGGNTIYF
DNA: TGCGCCAGCAGCCTACAGGAAGGGGGAAACACCATATATTTT
J: TRBJ1-3
size: many
D: -
V: TRBV4-1

CDR3: CASSATGDYEQYF
DNA: TGCGCCAGCAGCGCTACAGGTGACTACGAGCAGTACTTC
J: TRBJ2-7
size: many
D: -
V: TRBV5-1

CDR3: CASSTGTFTGELFF
DNA: TGTGCCAGCAGCACCGGGACTTTCACCGGGGAGCTGTTTTTT
J: TRBJ2-2
size: many
D: -
V: TRBV7-2

CDR3: CASSATPWVAEGYEQYF
DNA: TGTGCCAGCAGCGCCACTCCTTGGGTAGCGGAGGGTTACGAGCAGTACTTC
J: TRBJ2-7
size: -
D: -
V: TRBV9

CDR3: CASSLGEQYF
DNA: TGTGCCAGCAGTTTGGGGGAGCAGTACTTC
J: TRBJ2-7
size: many
D: -
V: TRBV27